The clone carrying this TCR beta chain was counted between two and nine times. Its matching antigen is unknown. TCRdb passed the RT-PCR reads through MiXCR, listing each CDR3 protein once. The data show fewer than 650,000 distinct CDR3 sequences, around 13% seen once. This sample was included in a study of response to subunit inactivated influenza vaccine. The study's findings and limits: Seasonal influenza vaccination, on each occasion, was suggested by the authors to recruit few new T cells.

Per the germline V gene, CDR1 is SGHRS and CDR2 is YFSETQ. The V segment lost 0 bases and the J segment 4 bases; nucleotides outside the gene matches: 5. The CDR3 has 16 residues. The sequenced sample was PBMCs from blood, obtained more than 35 days after vaccination. The TCR was taken from a man in his fifties or sixties who received an inactivated influenza vaccine. This chain joins TRBV5-1 and TRBJ2-3; 10 bases fit TRBD2. The CDR3 DNA reads as TGCGCCAGCAGCTTGGCGCTAGCGGGAGCCTCAGATACGCAGTATTTT. Its translation: CASSLALAGASDTQYF.